One and the same sample provided the 23 T cell receptor beta chains below, sequenced in a study of long-term antiretroviral therapy in people with HIV. At survey level, the immunoSEQ assay was run in its v3.0 version. TCRdb's table, derived via immunoSEQ multiplex PCR, lists solely in-frame clones and lacks some. This table has approximately 13,000 clones, roughly 80% appearing once. The sample consisted of unsorted PBMCs, taken 1.8 years before starting antiretroviral therapy. The receptor set was obtained from a woman aged 40-49 years with HIV.

In DNA, the CDR3 is TGTGCCAGCAGCTCACTAGCGGGAGAGATAGATACGCAGTATTTT. Amino acids: CASSSLAGEIDTQYF. The chain joins TRBV7-8 to TRBJ2-3; 11 bases are a match to TRBD2. The germline V gene encodes CDR1 SGHVS and CDR2 FQNEAQ. Trimming cost V 4 bases and J 5 bases; bases outside gene matches: 5. This CDR3 contains 15 residues.

This clone came up once. The chain has TRBV7-9 and TRBJ1-3; the D gene is possibly TRBD1 (5 bases). This CDR3 is 16 amino acids long. Germline V lookup: CDR1 SEHNR, CDR2 FQNEAQ (reference sequence). V lost 7 bases, J lost 0 bases, and 16 bases lay in between. The CDR3 DNA sequence: TGTGCCAGCAACTGGGGGGGACTCTACTCTGGAAACACCATATATTTT. Protein product: CASNWGGLYSGNTIYF. The full variable domain, its missing parts supplied by reference TRBV7-9 and TRBJ1-3, is DTGVSQNPRHKITKRGQNVTFRCDPISEHNRLYWYRQTLGQGPEFLTYFQNEAQLEKSRLLSDRFSAERPKGSFSTLEIQRTEQGDSAMYLCASNWGGLYSGNTIYFGEGSWLTVV.

The CDR3 region is CASSDPPGFYGYTF. The CDR3 DNA is TGTGCCAGCAGTGATCCCCCAGGGTTCTATGGCTACACCTTC. The gene calls are TRBV6-1 and TRBJ1-2; the D gene is possibly TRBD1 (5 bases). CDR3 size: 14 residues. Deletions cut 3 bases from V and 4 bases from J, with 12 bases between. Germline CDR1 MNHNS, CDR2 SASEGT.

This clone was seen only a few times. This chain links TRBV7-9 with TRBJ2-7; 10 nucleotides align to TRBD2. After removal of 3 bases from V and 2 bases from J, the junction contained 7 bases not matched to a gene. Germline V gene data show CDR1 as SEHNR and CDR2 as FQNEAQ (reference sequence). This CDR3 is built from 16 residues. The CDR3 is CASSLVPSGRTYEQYF. CDR3 coding DNA: TGTGCCAGCAGCTTGGTCCCTAGCGGGAGAACCTACGAGCAGTACTTC.

The CDR3 loop reads CASSWTVETQYF. The DNA for the CDR3 is TGTGCCAGCAGCTGGACAGTGGAGACCCAGTACTTC. The chain employs TRBV7-8 and TRBJ2-5, with D maybe TRBD1 (6 bases). Germline V gene lookup returns CDR1 SGHVS and CDR2 FQNEAQ. V lost 4 bases and J 5 bases, leaving 8 bases between the germline ends. This CDR3 comprises 12 residues.

CDR3 in amino acids: CASSEWFGNEQFF. For the CDR3, the DNA is TGTGCCAGCAGTGAATGGTTCGGCAATGAGCAGTTCTTC. The chain is built from TRBV6-1 and TRBJ2-1; D not certain. The germline V gene has CDR1 MNHNS and CDR2 SASEGT. The V end lost 2 bases, the J end lost 6 bases, and 8 bases lay between the germline ends. This CDR3 is built from 13 residues.

This clone was found once. The chain joins TRBV7-9 to TRBJ1-1, with D unclear. The CDR3 sequence is 13 residues long. Trimming cost V 2 bases and J 6 bases, with 10 bases left between them. CDR1 is SEHNR, CDR2 FQNEAQ, per germline (reference sequence). The DNA for the CDR3 is TGTGCCAGCAGCTTACCGTCATTGGCTGAAGCTTTCTTT. Its translation is CASSLPSLAEAFF. The full variable domain, with the rest looked up from reference TRBV7-9 and TRBJ1-1, is DTGVSQNPRHKITKRGQNVTFRCDPISEHNRLYWYRQTLGQGPEFLTYFQNEAQLEKSRLLSDRFSAERPKGSFSTLEIQRTEQGDSAMYLCASSLPSLAEAFFGQGTRLTVV.

The chain is built from TRBV18 and TRBJ1-2; a possible D gene is TRBD1 (5 bases). Trimming cost V 5 bases and J 3 bases, with 16 bases left between them. This CDR3 spans 15 amino acids. CDR1 and CDR2 (germline): KGHSH, LQKENI. This CDR3 is CASSAGTKGDYGYTF. DNA of the CDR3: TGTGCCAGCTCAGCCGGGACCAAGGGTGACTATGGCTACACCTTC. The whole variable domain, remainder taken from reference TRBV18 and TRBJ1-2, is NAGVMQNPRHLVRRRGQEARLRCSPMKGHSHVYWYRQLPEEGLKFMVYLQKENIIDESGMPKERFSAEFPKEGPSILRIQQVVRGDSAAYFCASSAGTKGDYGYTFGSGTRLTVV.

The chain carries TRBV27 and TRBJ2-7; 7 bases align to TRBD1. After removal of 6 bases from V and 0 bases from J, the junction contained 8 bases not matched to a gene. Germline values: CDR1 MNHEY, CDR2 SMNVEV (reference sequence). CDR3 length: 15 amino acids. CDR3 nucleotides: TGTGCCAGCAGATTAAGTTGGGACAGCTCCTACGAGCAGTACTTC. Translated: CASRLSWDSSYEQYF.

This chain connects TRBV11-2 to TRBJ2-7; D tentatively fits TRBD1 or TRBD2 (6 bases each). Germline V CDR1 and CDR2: SGHAT, FQNNGV. The CDR3 runs 17 residues. V gave up 0 bases and J gave up 0 bases, with 15 bases separating them. CDR3 protein: CASSLDRGGGTSYEQYF. In DNA, the CDR3 is TGTGCCAGCAGCTTAGATAGAGGGGGAGGCACCTCCTACGAGCAGTACTTC. The full variable domain, with the rest looked up from reference TRBV11-2 and TRBJ2-7, is EAGVAQSPRYKIIEKRQSVAFWCNPISGHATLYWYQQILGQGPKLLIQFQNNGVVDDSQLPKDRFSAERLKGVDSTLKIQPAKLEDSAVYLCASSLDRGGGTSYEQYFGPGTRLTVT.

V gene TRBV28 combines with J gene TRBJ2-7; D is tentatively TRBD1 or TRBD2 (5 bases each). V was pared by 4 bases and J by 0 bases, with 19 bases between. Germline V CDR1 and CDR2: MDHEN, SYDVKM. CDR3 size: 17 residues. This chain's CDR3 is CASSYPSGRISSYEQYF. CDR3 nucleotide sequence: TGTGCCAGCAGTTACCCCTCAGGGAGAATCAGCTCCTACGAGCAGTACTTC.

V and J are TRBV5-1 and TRBJ2-3; TRBD2 agrees at 8 bases. This CDR3 is built from 16 residues. CDR1 and CDR2 from the germline V gene are SGHRS and YFSETQ. V gave up 1 base and J gave up 0 bases; unmatched junction bases: 4. The CDR3 sequence is CASSLTSGTSTDTQYF. In DNA, the CDR3 is TGCGCCAGCAGCTTGACTAGCGGTACTAGCACAGATACGCAGTATTTT.

CDR3 DNA: TGTGCCAGCAGTGAATGGTGGGGAGGGACCGGGGAGCTGTTTTTT. As protein: CASSEWWGGTGELFF. The chain joins TRBV25-1 to TRBJ2-2, with TRBD2 matching over 7 bases. The V gene's germline CDR1 is MGHDK and CDR2 SYGVNS. The CDR3 is 15 amino acids. V shed 1 base and J 5 bases; nucleotides not matched to a gene: 4.

The chain is built from TRBV6-1 and TRBJ2-7, with 9 nucleotides matching TRBD2. Unmatched junction bases numbered 8, after V lost 7 bases and J lost 1 base. This CDR3 spans 15 amino acids. In germline, CDR1 is MNHNS, CDR2 SASEGT. The CDR3 DNA reads TGTGCCAGCATAAGGCGACTAGCGGATTCCTACGAGCAGTACTTC. This gives the protein CASIRRLADSYEQYF.

This rearrangement joins TRBV2 to TRBJ2-4; weak D call: TRBD2 (6 bases). The CDR3 contains 16 residues. V lost 2 bases to trimming and J lost 1 base, with 12 bases between them. Germline lookup yields CDR1 SNHLY and CDR2 FYNNEI. CDR3 bases: TGTGCCAGCAGTGAACTAGCGTTAGGGGCCAAAAACATTCAGTACTTC. This sequence encodes CASSELALGAKNIQYF.

This chain uses TRBV19 with TRBJ2-1; a weak D match, TRBD1 (5 bases). The CDR3 is 13 residues long. Germline CDR1 is LNHDA and CDR2 is SQIVND (reference sequence). With 6 bases removed from V and 3 bases from J, the gap between germline ends came to 9 bases. The CDR3 is CASSLQDYNEQFF. CDR3 bases: TGTGCCAGTAGCCTACAGGACTACAATGAGCAGTTCTTC.

The V call is TRBV25-1, the J call TRBJ2-5; D could derive from TRBD1 or TRBD2 (5 bases each). Germline V gene data show CDR1 as MGHDK and CDR2 as SYGVNS. This CDR3 spans 13 amino acids. Trimming took off 7 bases at V and 5 bases at J, with 14 bases between the two ends. This CDR3 is CASKSGSFETQYF. The CDR3 DNA sequence: TGTGCCAGCAAGTCAGGGAGCTTTGAGACCCAGTACTTC.

J is TRBJ1-2 and V is TRBV19; D is unresolved. Germline V lookup: CDR1 LNHDA, CDR2 SQIVND (reference sequence). The length of the CDR3 is 12 residues. Trimming cost V 3 bases and J 3 bases, with 5 bases left between them. CDR3 sequence reads: CASSIRDYGYTF. Written as DNA, the CDR3 is TGTGCCAGTAGTATTCGGGACTATGGCTACACCTTC. Complete variable domain (other parts from reference TRBV19 and TRBJ1-2): DGGITQSPKYLFRKEGQNVTLSCEQNLNHDAMYWYRQDPGQGLRLIYYSQIVNDFQKGDIAEGYSVSREKKESFPLTVTSAQKNPTAFYLCASSIRDYGYTFGSGTRLTVV.

For the CDR3, the DNA is TGCAGCGTTGATTTGGGGGGAGCGGAGACCCAGTACTTC. Translated: CSVDLGGAETQYF. V usage is TRBV29-1 and J usage is TRBJ2-5; maybe TRBD2 (6 bases). The CDR3 runs 13 residues. The germline V gene has CDR1 SQVTM and CDR2 ANQGSEA. Trimming removed 3 bases at V and 5 bases at J, with 13 bases between.

The sample holds a few counts of this clone. The rearrangement uses TRBV7-2 and TRBJ2-3; 10 nucleotides match TRBD2. V shed 4 bases, J shed 5 bases, and the junction held 18 bases outside the gene matches. The V gene's germline CDR1 is SGHTA and CDR2 FQGNSA. This CDR3 is 19 amino acids long. As DNA, the CDR3 is TGTGCCAGCAGCTCCCCCGGATTCTCAAAGCGGGAGGGTGGAGATACGCAGTATTTT. Protein product: CASSSPGFSKREGGDTQYF.

The rearrangement uses TRBV10-3 and TRBJ1-2; 9 bases map to TRBD1. The CDR3 has 14 amino acids. Germline V lookup: CDR1 ENHRY, CDR2 SYGVKD. V lost 2 bases to trimming and J lost 6 bases; unmatched junction nucleotides: 4. In nucleotides, the CDR3 is TGTGCCATCAGTGAGAAGGGGACAGGGAATGGCTACACCTTC. Protein product: CAISEKGTGNGYTF.

J is TRBJ1-5 and V is TRBV6-6; D may be TRBD1 (5 bases). CDR3 length: 13 residues. Trimming took off 2 bases at V and 6 bases at J, with 8 bases between the two ends. Looked up from germline, CDR1 is MNHNY and CDR2 is SVGAGI (reference sequence). CDR3 bases: TGTGCCAGCAGTTACGGGGGAGGTCAGCCCCAGCATTTT. Translation: CASSYGGGQPQHF.

The genes are TRBV5-6 and TRBJ2-2; D tentatively reads TRBD1 or TRBD2 (5 bases each). CDR1 SGHDT and CDR2 YYEEEE come from the germline V gene. Between the trimmed V and J ends, which lost 6 bases and 0 bases, there was a span of 15 bases. The CDR3 extends over 16 amino acids. CDR3 protein: CASNRDAASNTGELFF. CDR3 sequence (DNA): TGTGCCAGCAACCGGGACGCCGCTTCGAACACCGGGGAGCTGTTTTTT.